A single sample is the source of the 27 T cell receptor beta chains below, sequenced in a study of cytomegalovirus exposure and HLA in healthy donors. 13 Jbeta primers and 60 Vbeta primers were used for the PCR. Here immunoSEQ multiplex PCR was the method, and the copy in TCRdb shows in-frame clones only, minus some. This sample's table has 140,000 to 150,000 clones. The sequenced material came from PBMCs. The receptors here all came from a male donor in good health and CMV-seronegative.

J is TRBJ2-3 and V is TRBV7-9; D is perhaps TRBD1 (5 bases). Looked up from germline, CDR1 is SEHNR and CDR2 is FQNEAQ (reference sequence). The V gene lost 6 bases and the J gene lost 8 bases, with 12 bases spanning the gap. This CDR3 has 12 residues. As DNA, the CDR3 is TGTGCCAGCAGGGATCAGGGTGGTACGCAGTATTTT. It encodes CASRDQGGTQYF.

The V call is TRBV4-2, the J call TRBJ2-5; TRBD1 might be the D (6 bases). V lost 1 base, J lost 0 bases, and 15 bases lay in between. Germline V CDR1 and CDR2: LGHNA, YNFKEQ. The CDR3 consists of 17 residues. CDR3 amino acids: CASSQAAGAGYQETQYF. CDR3 DNA: TGTGCCAGCAGCCAAGCTGCAGGGGCCGGGTACCAAGAGACCCAGTACTTC.

The J gene is TRBJ2-7, the V gene TRBV6-5; 7 bases are shared with TRBD1. Germline V gene lookup returns CDR1 MNHEY and CDR2 SVGAGI. CDR3 size: 13 residues. The V segment lost 5 bases and the J segment 2 bases; nucleotides outside the gene matches: 3. This CDR3 reads CASSDRVTYEQYF. Written as DNA, the CDR3 is TGTGCCAGCAGTGACAGGGTGACCTACGAGCAGTACTTC.

The rearrangement uses TRBV6-5 and TRBJ1-3; D ambiguous. Trimming cost V 6 bases and J 0 bases, with 12 bases left between them. This CDR3 comprises 15 residues. The germline CDR1 and CDR2 sequences are MNHEY and SVGAGI. The CDR3: CASSPGWLSGNTIYF. DNA of the CDR3: TGTGCCAGCAGCCCCGGGTGGCTCTCTGGAAACACCATATATTTT.

The chain couples TRBV29-1 to TRBJ2-7; 7 bases are a match to TRBD1. The CDR3 runs 13 residues. After removal of 5 bases from V and 3 bases from J, the junction contained 7 bases not matched to a gene. Germline V CDR1 and CDR2: SQVTM, ANQGSEA. In DNA, the CDR3 is TGCAGCGTTAACAGGGGTAACGACTACGAGCAGTACTTC. The encoded protein is CSVNRGNDYEQYF.

The V gene is TRBV4-3, the J gene TRBJ2-7; D might be TRBD2 (6 bases). Germline V gene sequence: CDR1 LGHNA, CDR2 YSLEER. V lost 2 bases, J lost 10 bases, and 21 bases lay in between. The CDR3 extends over 15 amino acids. CDR3 nucleotide sequence: TGCGCCAGCAGCCAACGGACGGGACTTGGGTACATCCAGTACTTC. Its translation is CASSQRTGLGYIQYF.

V is TRBV5-6 and J is TRBJ1-5, with TRBD1 identical over 11 bases. V lost 3 bases and J lost 4; bases outside the gene matches: 12. This CDR3 is built from 18 residues. Germline loops: CDR1 SGHDT, CDR2 YYEEEE. CDR3 amino acids: CASSSGTGGYRKNQPQHF. CDR3 DNA sequence: TGTGCCAGCAGCTCCGGGACAGGGGGTTACAGGAAGAATCAGCCCCAGCATTTT.

V usage is TRBV28 and J usage is TRBJ1-2, with D possibly matching TRBD1 (5 bases). V lost 8 bases, J lost 8 bases, and 18 bases lay in between. Germline V lookup: CDR1 MDHEN, CDR2 SYDVKM. This CDR3 comprises 13 residues. The CDR3 nucleotides are TGTGCCAGCTCCGAAGGAGGGGTCTGGGGCTACACCTTC. It codes for CASSEGGVWGYTF.

The rearrangement joins TRBV6-5 to TRBJ1-1; D is perhaps TRBD1 (5 bases). CDR1 and CDR2 from the germline V gene are MNHEY and SVGAGI. V gave up 6 bases and J gave up 4 bases, with 15 bases separating them. CDR3 length: 14 residues. CDR3 residues: CASSPFRGSTEAFF. In nucleotides, the CDR3 is TGTGCCAGCAGCCCGTTTAGGGGAAGCACTGAAGCTTTCTTT.

The chain joins TRBV5-6 to TRBJ1-4; D possibly corresponds to TRBD2 (6 bases). The DNA end lines up better with TRBJ2-2; the J call may be wrong. The CDR3 totals 13 residues. Looked up from germline, CDR1 is SGHDT and CDR2 is YYEEEE. As DNA, the CDR3 is TGTGCCAGCAGCTTGGGGCGGGGAGAGGAGCTGTTTTTT. Its protein product is CASSLGRGEELFF.

This sequence joins TRBV19 and TRBJ2-1; TRBD2 aligns across 10 bases. CDR1 is LNHDA, CDR2 SQIVND, per germline (reference sequence). Trimming at V came to 3 bases and at J to 7 bases, leaving 18 bases not matched to a gene. CDR3 length equals 19 residues. This chain's CDR3 is CASSIHGTSGTPGENEQFF. The CDR3 coding sequence is TGTGCCAGTAGTATCCACGGCACTAGCGGGACCCCGGGGGAGAATGAGCAGTTCTTC.

The chain joins TRBV6-5 to TRBJ1-1, with D maybe TRBD1 (5 bases). CDR3 length: 14 amino acids. V was shortened by 2 bases and J by 6 bases, with 13 bases between the two germline ends. CDR1 is MNHEY and CDR2 is SVGAGI in the germline V gene. For the CDR3, the DNA is TGTGCCAGCAGTTACGGAGGGGTCGGGGCTGAAGCTTTCTTT. It encodes CASSYGGVGAEAFF.

V usage is TRBV27 and J usage is TRBJ1-4; D gene uncertain. This CDR3 is built from 16 residues. Germline V gene lookup returns CDR1 MNHEY and CDR2 SMNVEV (reference sequence). V was clipped by 7 bases and J by 0 bases, with 15 bases between them. CDR3 residues: CASTLRAPATNEKLFF. In DNA, the CDR3 is TGTGCCAGCACCCTGAGGGCCCCCGCAACTAATGAAAAACTGTTTTTT.

The rearrangement links TRBV11-3 to TRBJ2-7, with 11 bases identical to TRBD1. There are 14 residues in the CDR3. Germline V gene lookup returns CDR1 SGHNT and CDR2 YENEEA. J gave up 7 bases and V 5 bases, and 7 bases lay outside the gene matches. The CDR3 DNA reads as TGTGCCAGCAGCCCCCGGACAGGGGGCGGGGAGCAGTACTTC. Its protein product is CASSPRTGGGEQYF.

The chain combines TRBV15 with TRBJ2-3; D remains ambiguous. V was shortened by 4 bases and J by 7 bases, with 9 bases between the two germline ends. The V gene's germline CDR1 is LNHNV and CDR2 YYDKDF (reference sequence). The CDR3 has 12 amino acids. This chain's CDR3 is CATSIAVNTQYF. The CDR3 DNA reads TGTGCCACCAGCATCGCGGTAAATACGCAGTATTTT.

The chain has TRBV5-1 and TRBJ2-1, with 10 bases fitting TRBD1. The CDR3 length is 18 residues. V lost 2 bases to trimming and J lost 4 bases; unmatched junction nucleotides: 12. Per the germline V gene, CDR1 is SGHRS and CDR2 is YFSETQ. The DNA for the CDR3 is TGCGCCAGCAGCTTACGAGCCGGGACAGGGGATTGGTACAATGAGCAGTTCTTC. This codes for CASSLRAGTGDWYNEQFF.

This chain connects TRBV9 to TRBJ2-7; D is unresolved. This CDR3 region has 14 residues. The V end lost 0 bases, the J end lost 0 bases, and 7 bases lay between the germline ends. Germline V gene lookup returns CDR1 SGDLS and CDR2 YYNGEE. The CDR3 coding sequence is TGTGCCAGCAGCGTAGGGTACAACTCCTACGAGCAGTACTTC. Its protein is CASSVGYNSYEQYF. The whole variable domain, remainder taken from reference TRBV9 and TRBJ2-7, is DSGVTQTPKHLITATGQRVTLRCSPRSGDLSVYWYQQSLDQGLQFLIQYYNGEERAKGNILERFSAQQFPDLHSELNLSSLELGDSALYFCASSVGYNSYEQYFGPGTRLTVT.

This chain's CDR3 is CASSPIRDSNNEKLFF. DNA for the CDR3: TGCGCCAGCAGCCCTATCAGGGACAGTAATAATGAAAAACTGTTTTTT. The J gene is TRBJ1-4, the V gene TRBV5-1; TRBD1 aligns across 7 bases. The germline V gene encodes CDR1 SGHRS and CDR2 YFSETQ. This CDR3 spans 16 amino acids. V dropped 4 bases and J dropped 4; count of bases not matched to a gene: 10.

As concerns this clone: This same CDR3 is encoded by further DNA sequences in the sample. This CDR3 reads CASSEVQGTYEQYF. CDR3 coding DNA: TGTGCCAGCAGTGAAGTTCAGGGGACCTACGAGCAGTACTTC. The rearrangement links TRBV6-1 to TRBJ2-7; D is perhaps TRBD1 (6 bases). Germline V gene sequence: CDR1 MNHNS, CDR2 SASEGT. V shed 1 base and J shed 2 bases, with 9 bases lying between them. This CDR3 has 14 residues.

The chain combines TRBV7-2 with TRBJ2-7; 16 nucleotides agree with TRBD2. The CDR3 length is 16 residues. Per the germline V gene, CDR1 is SGHTA and CDR2 is FQGNSA. V was clipped by 5 bases and J by 5 bases; unmatched bases: 6. Here the CDR3 reads CASSPGLAGGLDEQYF. Written as DNA, the CDR3 is TGTGCCAGCAGCCCGGGACTAGCGGGGGGGTTAGACGAGCAGTACTTC.

The chain carries TRBV7-9 and TRBJ2-1; D call uncertain. The V end lost 1 base, the J end lost 7 bases, and 11 bases lay between the germline ends. Germline CDR1 is SEHNR and CDR2 is FQNEAQ (reference sequence). The CDR3 sequence is 14 residues long. The CDR3 DNA reads TGTGCCAGCAGCTTAGTAGGCAGGCCAAATGAGCAGTTCTTC. Residues: CASSLVGRPNEQFF. The full variable domain, its missing parts supplied by reference TRBV7-9 and TRBJ2-1, is DTGVSQNPRHKITKRGQNVTFRCDPISEHNRLYWYRQTLGQGPEFLTYFQNEAQLEKSRLLSDRFSAERPKGSFSTLEIQRTEQGDSAMYLCASSLVGRPNEQFFGPGTRLTVL.

The chain has TRBV11-2 and TRBJ2-2; TRBD1 is a possible D gene (5 bases). The V gene's germline CDR1 is SGHAT and CDR2 FQNNGV. The CDR3 runs to 16 residues. V was trimmed by 5 bases and J by 4 bases, leaving 17 bases between them. CDR3 sequence: CASSPQGVKGTGELFF. For the CDR3, the DNA is TGTGCCAGCAGCCCCCAAGGGGTTAAAGGCACCGGGGAGCTGTTTTTT.

The chain recombines TRBV2 with TRBJ2-5; 8 nucleotides align to TRBD1. In germline, CDR1 is SNHLY, CDR2 FYNNEI. The length of the CDR3 is 15 residues. The V gene end was trimmed by 6 bases and the J gene end by 2 bases; junction bases not matched to a gene: 8. The CDR3 protein is CASSADGTGQETQYF. The CDR3 coding sequence is TGTGCCAGCAGCGCCGATGGGACAGGTCAAGAGACCCAGTACTTC.

The V call is TRBV5-1, the J call TRBJ2-2; D not resolved. Trimming stripped 0 bases from V and 4 bases from J, with 4 bases between. Germline loops: CDR1 SGHRS, CDR2 YFSETQ. The CDR3 extends over 13 amino acids. The CDR3 reads CASSLEATGELFF. CDR3 coding DNA: TGCGCCAGCAGCTTGGAAGCCACCGGGGAGCTGTTTTTT. Full variable domain (outside the CDR3, taken from reference TRBV5-1 and TRBJ2-2): KAGVTQTPRYLIKTRGQQVTLSCSPISGHRSVSWYQQTPGQGLQFLFEYFSETQRNKGNFPGRFSGRQFSNSRSEMNVSTLELGDSALYLCASSLEATGELFFGEGSRLTVL.

The chain links TRBV25-1 to TRBJ1-4; 9 bases align to TRBD1. CDR1 is MGHDK, CDR2 SYGVNS, per germline. The V gene end was trimmed by 2 bases and the J gene end by 8 bases; junction bases not matched to a gene: 6. The CDR3 runs to 15 residues. CDR3 bases: TGTGCCAGCAGTGAAGAGACAGGGGGTGGGGAAAAACTGTTTTTT. Translating gives CASSEETGGGEKLFF.

V and J are TRBV9 and TRBJ2-6, with a possible D match to TRBD1 (6 bases). The CDR3 loop spans 17 amino acids. Trimming removed 4 bases at V and 0 bases at J, with 14 bases between. CDR1 is SGDLS, CDR2 YYNGEE, per germline. The CDR3 sequence: CASSPEGGSSGANVLTF. CDR3 nucleotide sequence: TGTGCCAGCAGCCCCGAAGGGGGAAGCTCTGGGGCCAACGTCCTGACTTTC.

The rearrangement uses TRBV28 and TRBJ1-5; 7 nucleotides agree with TRBD1. This CDR3 region has 14 residues. From germline, CDR1 is MDHEN and CDR2 SYDVKM. The junction had 11 bases not matched to a gene; V was cut back by 2 bases and J by 13 bases. DNA for the CDR3: TGTGCCAGCAGTTTAGGACAGGCGACCCGACATCAGCATTTT. The encoded protein is CASSLGQATRHQHF.